This passage covers 21 T cell receptor beta chains from one sample sequenced in a study of post-analysis software for immune sequencing data. Study-level findings and limits: Several TRBV segments (TRBV5-6, TRBV5-1 and TRBV20-1 among them) occurred more frequently in patients than in controls.

Which antigens these TCRs recognize remains unknown. Carried by the TCR beta cDNA libraries were unique molecular identifiers. TCRdb reanalysed the PCR reads using MiXCR and keeps one entry per CDR3 protein. Of roughly 540,000 distinct CDR3 sequences in the sample, around 36% were seen once. Sequenced: blood. The receptors originated from a girl aged 2-17 years with multiple sclerosis.

The chain links TRBV20-1 to TRBJ1-2; tentative D call: TRBD1 (5 bases). V shed 3 bases and J shed 3 bases, with 5 bases lying between them. The CDR3 extends over 11 amino acids. Looked up from germline, CDR1 is DFQATT and CDR2 is SNEGSKA (reference sequence). The CDR3 protein is CSARTDYGYTF. In DNA, the CDR3 is TGCAGTGCTAGGACAGACTATGGCTACACCTTC.

This clonotype appeared a few times. The chain couples TRBV11-1 to TRBJ2-3, with a tentative D call TRBD2 (6 bases). The CDR3 totals 15 residues. The V gene's germline CDR1 is SGHAT and CDR2 FQDESV (reference sequence). V lost 3 bases and J 0 bases, leaving 10 bases between the germline ends. The CDR3 DNA follows: TGTGCCAGCAGCTTCGGACGGGGGAGCACAGATACGCAGTATTTT. It translates to CASSFGRGSTDTQYF.

This clonotype was seen once. The chain links TRBV5-1 to TRBJ1-2, with TRBD1 matching 8 bases. Trimming removed 4 bases from V and 2 bases from J; junction bases left unmatched: 13. This CDR3 spans 17 amino acids. Germline-derived CDR1 and CDR2 are SGHRS and YFSETQ. The chain's CDR3 is CASSQRQGNSENYGYTF. CDR3 nucleotide sequence: TGCGCCAGCAGCCAGCGACAGGGGAACTCAGAGAACTATGGCTACACCTTC.

Regarding this clonotype: Given a much more abundant clone one base away, this may be a read error. The chain couples TRBV7-2 to TRBJ2-1; D is uncertain. The CDR3 runs 11 residues. CDR1 and CDR2 (germline): SGHTA, FQGNSA. The V end was cut by 4 bases, the J end by 8 bases, with 6 bases between. CDR3 in amino acids: CTSSSADEQFF. In DNA form, the CDR3 reads TGTACCAGCAGCTCCGCCGATGAGCAGTTCTTC.

This clonotype was counted only a few times. V is TRBV5-1 and J is TRBJ1-1; TRBD1 might be the D (5 bases). CDR1 SGHRS and CDR2 YFSETQ come from the germline V gene. The CDR3 runs 12 residues. V was shortened by 7 bases and J by 12 bases, with 19 bases between the two germline ends. The CDR3 bases are TGCGCCAGCTCCACGTCGGGGGACCGGACTTTCTTT. Translation: CASSTSGDRTFF.

V gene TRBV5-1 combines with J gene TRBJ1-6; D gene ambiguous. CDR3 length: 12 residues. Germline V gene data show CDR1 as SGHRS and CDR2 as YFSETQ. Trimming cost V 4 bases and J 14 bases, with 13 bases left between them. This chain's CDR3 is CASSLNSITLHF. The CDR3, as DNA: TGCGCCAGCAGCCTTAACTCCATCACCCTCCACTTT. The full variable domain, its missing parts supplied by reference TRBV5-1 and TRBJ1-6, is KAGVTQTPRYLIKTRGQQVTLSCSPISGHRSVSWYQQTPGQGLQFLFEYFSETQRNKGNFPGRFSGRQFSNSRSEMNVSTLELGDSALYLCASSLNSITLHFGNGTRLTVT.

The chain employs TRBV20-1 and TRBJ2-7; TRBD2 aligns across 9 bases. The J call may be incorrect, as the DNA end agrees better with TRBJ2-5. Germline CDR1 is DFQATT and CDR2 is SNEGSKA (reference sequence). The length of the CDR3 is 16 residues. The CDR3 region has the DNA TGCAGTGCTAGAGGGGAAGCGGGGGGAGGAAGGGAGACCCAGTACTTC. This codes for CSARGEAGGGRETQYF.

The V gene is TRBV11-2, the J gene TRBJ2-3; 9 nucleotides match TRBD1. CDR1 and CDR2 (germline): SGHAT, FQNNGV. Trimming took 3 bases from V and 0 from J; bases not matched to a gene: 4. The CDR3 loop spans 16 amino acids. CDR3 nucleotide sequence: TGTGCCAGCAGCTTCTACAGGGGGCGTAGCACAGATACGCAGTATTTT. This translates into CASSFYRGRSTDTQYF.

This clonotype was detected only a few times. V is TRBV20-1 and J is TRBJ1-2, with D perhaps TRBD1 (5 bases). Germline CDR1 is DFQATT and CDR2 is SNEGSKA (reference sequence). There are 17 residues in the CDR3. V was clipped by 1 base and J by 4 bases, with 22 bases between them. The CDR3 loop is CSARVSQGLFSGYGYTF. The CDR3 DNA reads as TGCAGTGCTAGAGTATCCCAGGGTCTTTTTTCAGGCTATGGCTACACCTTC.

The chain couples TRBV20-1 to TRBJ2-1, with 9 bases fitting TRBD1. The ends lost 7 bases at V and 4 bases at J; junction bases unmatched: 8. This CDR3 region has 14 residues. From germline, CDR1 is DFQATT and CDR2 SNEGSKA (reference sequence). The CDR3 DNA follows: TGCAGTGTCACCAGGGACAGGGAATACAATGAGCAGTTCTTC. Translation gives CSVTRDREYNEQFF.

This clonotype was recorded a few times. The chain carries TRBV27 and TRBJ1-1, with 7 bases aligning to TRBD1. The junction had 5 bases not matched to a gene; V was cut back by 6 bases and J by 4 bases. This CDR3 is 13 amino acids long. Germline CDR1 reads MNHEY; CDR2 reads SMNVEV (reference sequence). DNA for the CDR3: TGTGCCAGCAGAGGGGGCCTGGGCACTGAAGCTTTCTTT. It is translated as CASRGGLGTEAFF.

The chain has TRBV12-3 or TRBV12-4 and TRBJ2-4; D unclear. V lost 6 bases, J lost 4 bases, and 13 bases lay in between. This CDR3 is built from 14 residues. Here the CDR3 DNA reads TGTGCCAGCAGGTTAAGGTCAATTAAAAACATTCAGTACTTC. Translation: CASRLRSIKNIQYF.

The table lists this clonotype with a count of one. V gene TRBV20-1 combines with J gene TRBJ1-4; D perhaps matches TRBD1 (6 bases). Germline V gives CDR1 DFQATT, CDR2 SNEGSKA (reference sequence). The CDR3 covers 14 residues. Deletions cut 4 bases from V and 4 bases from J, with 13 bases between. CDR3 sequence reads: CSATRPGVNEKLFF. The CDR3 DNA is TGCAGTGCTACCCGACCAGGGGTTAATGAAAAACTGTTTTTT.

The rearrangement uses TRBV6-1 and TRBJ1-2, with no clear D. V was cut by 1 base and J by 1 base, with 4 bases left in between. The CDR3 extends over 13 amino acids. Germline assignment: CDR1 MNHNS and CDR2 SASEGT. The CDR3 loop is CASSEVINYGYTF. Here the CDR3 DNA reads TGTGCCAGCAGTGAAGTCATTAACTATGGCTACACCTTC.

This sequence joins TRBV5-1 and TRBJ2-7; 8 positions agree with TRBD1. The CDR3 extends over 17 amino acids. The germline V gene encodes CDR1 SGHRS and CDR2 YFSETQ. The trim removed 4 bases at V and 0 bases at J, leaving 12 bases unmatched. The DNA for the CDR3 is TGCGCCAGCAGCCTGCACCTCGGACAGGGTGTCTCCTACGAGCAGTACTTC. Protein product: CASSLHLGQGVSYEQYF.

This clonotype was picked up a small number of times. The chain is built from TRBV7-9 and TRBJ1-5; tentatively, D is TRBD1 (6 bases). The V end lost 2 bases, the J end lost 6 bases, and 17 bases lay between the germline ends. CDR1 is SEHNR, CDR2 FQNEAQ, per germline (reference sequence). This CDR3 has 16 amino acids. This chain's CDR3 is CASSLWSLGGGQPQHF. The DNA for the CDR3 is TGTGCCAGCAGCTTATGGTCTTTGGGAGGGGGTCAGCCCCAGCATTTT.

Here the CDR3 DNA reads TGCGCCAGCAGCTTGACCAACACGGGAGGCGGCTATGGCTACACCTTC. Amino acids: CASSLTNTGGGYGYTF. The chain has TRBV5-1 and TRBJ1-2; D unclear. This CDR3 comprises 16 residues. From germline, CDR1 is SGHRS and CDR2 YFSETQ. The V and J ends lost 1 base and 4 bases respectively, with 17 bases between them.

The gene calls are TRBV5-4 and TRBJ1-6; TRBD1 matches at 9 bases. This CDR3 comprises 17 residues. Germline trimming cut 2 bases from V and 7 bases from J; bases unmatched to any gene: 10. Germline lookup yields CDR1 SGHNT and CDR2 YYREEE (reference sequence). The CDR3 coding sequence is TGTGCCAGCAGCTTCTCGGGACAGGGCTTAAGGAATTCACCCCTCCACTTT. This codes for CASSFSGQGLRNSPLHF.

The rearrangement links TRBV5-1 to TRBJ2-5; possibly TRBD1 or TRBD2 for D (6 bases each). CDR3 length: 16 residues. CDR1 is SGHRS and CDR2 is YFSETQ in the germline V gene. V was shortened by 1 base and J by 0 bases, with 13 bases between the two germline ends. The CDR3 DNA is TGCGCCAGCAGCTTGTCGGAGGGGGGCCACCAAGAGACCCAGTACTTC. Translating it yields CASSLSEGGHQETQYF. Drawing the rest from reference TRBV5-1 and TRBJ2-5, the complete variable domain is KAGVTQTPRYLIKTRGQQVTLSCSPISGHRSVSWYQQTPGQGLQFLFEYFSETQRNKGNFPGRFSGRQFSNSRSEMNVSTLELGDSALYLCASSLSEGGHQETQYFGPGTRLLVL.

The chain joins TRBV5-1 to TRBJ2-5; a weak D match, TRBD2 (6 bases). V lost 0 bases and J lost 2, with 17 bases in between. The CDR3 totals 17 residues. Germline CDR1 and CDR2: SGHRS and YFSETQ. The CDR3 here is CASSLEPGVRAQETQYF. The CDR3 nucleotides read TGCGCCAGCAGCTTGGAGCCGGGAGTAAGAGCACAAGAGACCCAGTACTTC.

In this sample, this clonotype turned up a few times. The chain carries TRBV18 and TRBJ2-7; D possibly uses TRBD1 or TRBD2 (5 bases each). This CDR3 contains 14 residues. Per the germline V gene, CDR1 is KGHSH and CDR2 is LQKENI. V was trimmed by 6 bases and J by 3 bases, leaving 15 bases between them. The CDR3 is CASSAGANSYEQYF. In DNA, the CDR3 is TGTGCCAGCTCGGCCGGGGCAAACAGCTACGAGCAGTACTTC.